Below are 22 T cell receptor beta chains sequenced from a single sample in a study of blood T cell repertoires in COVID-19. The method was immunoSEQ multiplex PCR; TCRdb's version includes in-frame clones alone and lacks a portion of them. The sample lists about 210,000 clones, roughly 90% occurring once. Sequencing was done on a sample of peripheral blood. These receptors were taken from a woman aged 40 to 50 with acute or convalescent COVID-19.

The rearrangement uses TRBV9 and TRBJ2-2; D not certain. There are 14 residues in the CDR3. Germline values: CDR1 SGDLS, CDR2 YYNGEE. Trimming took off 4 bases at V and 0 bases at J, with 7 bases between the two ends. CDR3: CASSLYANTGELFF. In DNA form, the CDR3 reads TGTGCCAGCAGCCTATACGCGAACACCGGGGAGCTGTTTTTT.

The CDR3 nucleotides are TGCGCCAGCAGCTTCCGGGACAGGGCTCTCACCGGGGAGCTGTTTTTT. Its translation is CASSFRDRALTGELFF. The rearrangement joins TRBV5-1 to TRBJ2-2; TRBD1 matches at 9 bases. CDR1 is SGHRS and CDR2 is YFSETQ in the germline V gene. The CDR3 spans 16 residues. V lost 2 bases and J lost 4; bases outside the gene matches: 6.

The rearrangement uses TRBV10-3 and TRBJ1-5, with D unresolved. The V gene's germline CDR1 is ENHRY and CDR2 SYGVKD. V was clipped by 0 bases and J by 10 bases, with 28 bases between them. The CDR3 is 19 amino acids. The CDR3 region is CAISESTPGESGFSEPQHF. DNA for the CDR3: TGTGCCATCAGTGAGTCTACCCCAGGAGAATCGGGGTTTAGTGAACCCCAGCATTTT.

The chain recombines TRBV2 with TRBJ2-7, with D possibly matching TRBD1 (6 bases). The CDR3 is made up of 14 amino acids. CDR1 and CDR2 from the germline V gene are SNHLY and FYNNEI. The V and J ends lost 6 bases and 6 bases respectively, with 18 bases between them. CDR3: CASRANRELGEQYV. As DNA, the CDR3 is TGTGCCAGCAGGGCCAACAGGGAATTAGGCGAGCAGTACGTC.

This sequence joins TRBV6-5 and TRBJ1-2, with 7 nucleotides matching TRBD1. In germline, CDR1 is MNHEY, CDR2 SVGAGI. The J segment lost 6 bases and the V segment lost 0 bases, leaving 4 bases of the junction unmatched. The CDR3 has 14 amino acids. CDR3 residues: CASSYSTGKDGYTF. CDR3 coding DNA: TGTGCCAGCAGTTACTCGACAGGGAAAGATGGCTACACCTTC.

V and J are TRBV5-4 and TRBJ2-5; TRBD2 is a possible D gene (6 bases). The CDR3 is made up of 17 amino acids. V lost 4 bases and J lost 4, with 23 bases in between. Per the germline V gene, CDR1 is SGHNT and CDR2 is YYREEE (reference sequence). The CDR3 loop is CASSASILGAGRETQYF. The CDR3 DNA follows: TGTGCCAGCAGCGCCAGCATTCTTGGGGCGGGGAGAGAGACCCAGTACTTC.

The V and J genes are TRBV11-2 and TRBJ1-2; 12 nucleotides align to TRBD1. This CDR3 is 16 amino acids long. Trimming at V came to 5 bases and at J to 8 bases, leaving 12 bases not matched to a gene. CDR1 and CDR2 (germline): SGHAT, FQNNGV. Here the CDR3 reads CASSIAPGQGAGGYTF. DNA for the CDR3: TGTGCCAGCAGCATAGCTCCGGGACAGGGGGCCGGGGGCTACACCTTC.

V gene TRBV2 combines with J gene TRBJ2-5, with 9 bases aligning to TRBD2. V lost 6 bases, J lost 2 bases, and 1 base stayed unmatched. The CDR3 contains 13 residues. Germline CDR1 reads SNHLY; CDR2 reads FYNNEI. The CDR3 loop reads CASRAGGQETQYF. The CDR3, as DNA: TGTGCCAGCAGGGCGGGGGGGCAAGAGACCCAGTACTTC. Together with reference TRBV2 and TRBJ2-5, the CDR3 gives the full variable domain: EPEVTQTPSHQVTQMGQEVILRCVPISNHLYFYWYRQILGQKVEFLVSFYNNEISEKSEIFDDQFSVERPDGSNFTLKIRSTKLEDSAMYFCASRAGGQETQYFGPGTRLLVL.

The table lists this clone with a count of one. The chain is built from TRBV10-1 and TRBJ1-3; D may be TRBD1 (5 bases). This CDR3 is 13 amino acids long. V was cut by 5 bases and J by 8 bases, with 13 bases left in between. Germline loops: CDR1 WNHNN, CDR2 SYGVQD (reference sequence). Here the CDR3 DNA reads TGCGCCAGCAGTCCGGACACGGCTCACACCATATATTTT. This sequence encodes CASSPDTAHTIYF.

The rearrangement joins TRBV9 to TRBJ2-3, with D perhaps matching TRBD2 (6 bases). CDR3 size: 13 residues. CDR1 and CDR2 (germline): SGDLS, YYNGEE. V lost 3 bases, J lost 9 bases, and 14 bases lay in between. CDR3 region: CASSGLAAGTQYF. CDR3 bases: TGTGCCAGCAGCGGATTAGCGGCGGGCACGCAGTATTTT.

The rearrangement uses TRBV27 and TRBJ1-2; TRBD1 matches at 8 bases. Germline values: CDR1 MNHEY, CDR2 SMNVEV (reference sequence). CDR3 size: 14 residues. The ends lost 7 bases at V and 0 bases at J; junction bases unmatched: 4. The CDR3 loop is CASKTGGANYGYTF. CDR3 nucleotides: TGTGCCAGCAAAACAGGGGGAGCTAACTATGGCTACACCTTC.

V is TRBV2 and J is TRBJ2-3; TRBD2 is a possible D gene (6 bases). Germline CDR1 reads SNHLY; CDR2 reads FYNNEI. With 7 bases removed from V and 2 bases from J, the gap between germline ends came to 13 bases. This CDR3 contains 14 residues. CDR3 protein: CASKRGGVTDTQYF. In DNA, the CDR3 is TGTGCCAGCAAACGGGGCGGGGTCACAGATACGCAGTATTTT. The full variable domain, its missing parts supplied by reference TRBV2 and TRBJ2-3, is EPEVTQTPSHQVTQMGQEVILRCVPISNHLYFYWYRQILGQKVEFLVSFYNNEISEKSEIFDDQFSVERPDGSNFTLKIRSTKLEDSAMYFCASKRGGVTDTQYFGPGTRLTVL.

The rearrangement joins TRBV6-5 to TRBJ1-1, with TRBD1 as a possible D gene (6 bases). V lost 5 bases, J lost 0 bases, and 10 bases lay in between. The CDR3 totals 14 residues. CDR1 and CDR2 from the germline V gene are MNHEY and SVGAGI. Written as DNA, the CDR3 is TGTGCCAGCAGTAGACAGGACCTGAACACTGAAGCTTTCTTT. It yields the protein CASSRQDLNTEAFF.

The chain joins TRBV27 to TRBJ1-5; 7 nucleotides align to TRBD1. The germline CDR1 and CDR2 sequences are MNHEY and SMNVEV (reference sequence). Losses at the gene ends were 8 bases for V and 6 bases for J; bases not matched to a gene: 10. This CDR3 region has 14 residues. The CDR3 DNA reads as TGTGCCAGCCGGAGAGGACAGGTCTCTCAGCCCCAGCATTTT. It encodes CASRRGQVSQPQHF.

V usage is TRBV10-1 and J usage is TRBJ2-2; possible D gene TRBD1, 9 bases. The CDR3 sequence is 18 residues long. Germline V gene data show CDR1 as WNHNN and CDR2 as SYGVQD (reference sequence). Trimming took off 4 bases at V and 5 bases at J, with 23 bases between the two ends. Here the CDR3 DNA reads TGCGCCAGCAGTGTAGTCGCTGGACAGGGGACTAGGACCGGGGAGCTGTTTTTT. Translation gives CASSVVAGQGTRTGELFF.

The V gene is TRBV4-1, the J gene TRBJ2-2; TRBD1 matches at 10 bases. The CDR3 length is 15 residues. Trimming at V came to 4 bases and at J to 3 bases, leaving 2 bases not matched to a gene. Germline V CDR1 and CDR2: MGHRA, YSYEKL. CDR3 loop: CASSPGTGDTGELFF. CDR3 nucleotide sequence: TGCGCCAGCAGCCCTGGGACAGGGGACACCGGGGAGCTGTTTTTT.

V is TRBV29-1 and J is TRBJ2-1; D is possibly TRBD1 (5 bases). Germline values: CDR1 SQVTM, CDR2 ANQGSEA. The CDR3 covers 13 residues. Trimming removed 1 base from V and 8 bases from J, with 12 bases in between. This chain's CDR3 is CSVEGGRSDEQFF. CDR3 nucleotide sequence: TGCAGCGTTGAAGGGGGCAGAAGCGATGAGCAGTTCTTC.

The chain links TRBV19 to TRBJ1-2; TRBD1 matches at 11 bases. This CDR3 comprises 14 residues. V was clipped by 4 bases and J by 3 bases; unmatched bases: 1. Germline values: CDR1 LNHDA, CDR2 SQIVND (reference sequence). The CDR3 loop is CASSKGQGDYGYTF. The CDR3 nucleotides are TGTGCCAGTAGTAAGGGACAGGGGGACTATGGCTACACCTTC.

CDR3 nucleotide sequence: TGTGCCAGCAGCTTACGCTCTAGCGGGGGCTTGGGACGCGAGACCCAGTACTTC. Translation: CASSLRSSGGLGRETQYF. This chain uses TRBV7-3 with TRBJ2-5; 10 nucleotides match TRBD2. Trimming took 2 bases from V and 5 from J; bases not matched to a gene: 14. This CDR3 has 18 amino acids. CDR1 is SGHTA and CDR2 is FQGTGA in the germline V gene.

The chain has TRBV7-9 and TRBJ1-5; TRBD1 might be the D (6 bases). The CDR3 length is 14 residues. Trimming took off 4 bases at V and 3 bases at J, with 10 bases between the two ends. The germline V gene has CDR1 SEHNR and CDR2 FQNEAQ (reference sequence). The DNA for the CDR3 is TGTGCCAGCAGCTCGGACAGCAACAATCAGCCCCAGCATTTT. It specifies CASSSDSNNQPQHF.

The chain employs TRBV6-4 and TRBJ1-4; 7 nucleotides agree with TRBD1. The CDR3 contains 17 residues. Trimming took 6 bases from V and 10 from J; bases not matched to a gene: 20. CDR1 is MRHNA and CDR2 is SNTAGT in the germline V gene. CDR3 nucleotides: TGTGCCAGCAGGAATCCTCCCGAGACAGGGTTTAAGGGAAAACTGTTTTTT. It encodes CASRNPPETGFKGKLFF.

V and J are TRBV12-5 and TRBJ1-2; no clear D. Trimming took 0 bases from V and 0 from J, leaving 11 bases between them. The CDR3 spans 16 residues. CDR1 and CDR2 (germline): LGHNT, FRNRAP. CDR3 amino acids: CASGLVPYSANYGYTF. In DNA, the CDR3 is TGTGCTAGTGGTTTGGTACCCTATTCGGCTAACTATGGCTACACCTTC.